This TCR beta chain was documented in a study of CD8 T cells in Susac syndrome. Trimming took 0 bases from V and 0 from J, leaving 9 bases between them. The CDR3 is made up of 15 amino acids. Germline CDR1 and CDR2: DFQATT and SNEGSKA (reference sequence). TCR beta sequencing was performed on blood CD8+ and CD4+ T cells. Recently defined diagnostic criteria classed the Susac syndrome patients as definite or probable. TEMRA cells were FACS-enriched, with CD8+ and CD4+ T cells isolated negatively. With random hexamers, roughly 0.45 to 1 ug RNA was reverse transcribed. From the immunoSEQ multiplex PCR reads, TCRdb called clonotypes with MiXCR, one entry per CDR3 protein. The sample gives around 71,000 distinct CDR3 sequences, 93% of which show up once; roughly 0.15% is in the top ten.

The sample taken for sequencing was CD4+ T cells from PBMCs. This sequence originates from a human donor with Susac syndrome. The J gene is TRBJ1-5, the V gene TRBV20-1; D is ambiguous. CDR3: CSAREPEYSNQPQHF. The CDR3 DNA reads as TGCAGTGCTAGAGAACCGGAGTATAGCAATCAGCCCCAGCATTTT.